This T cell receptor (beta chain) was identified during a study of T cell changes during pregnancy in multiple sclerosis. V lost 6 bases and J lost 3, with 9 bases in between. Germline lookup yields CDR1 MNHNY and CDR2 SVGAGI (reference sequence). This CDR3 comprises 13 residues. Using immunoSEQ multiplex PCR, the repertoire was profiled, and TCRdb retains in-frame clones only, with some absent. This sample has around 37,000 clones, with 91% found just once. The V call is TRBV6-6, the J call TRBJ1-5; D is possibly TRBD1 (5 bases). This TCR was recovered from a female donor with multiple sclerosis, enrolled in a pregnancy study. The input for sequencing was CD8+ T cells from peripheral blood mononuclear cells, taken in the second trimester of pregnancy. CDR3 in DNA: TGTGCCAGCAGCGACAGTTTCAATCAGCCCCAGCATTTT. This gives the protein CASSDSFNQPQHF.